This TCR beta chain emerged from a study of blood T cells in healthy people across ages. Overall study results and limits: PBMCs left unsorted prevented a conclusive naive versus antigen-experienced comparison.

Next came a second PCR, run for about 7 to 11 cycles, which used a sample-barcoded 5' primer along with a J-beta primer mix. All samples yielded 2.5 million or more CDR3-containing paired-end reads. TCRdb re-derived calls from the 5' RACE reads in MiXCR, one entry per CDR3 protein. The sample shows roughly 680,000 distinct CDR3 sequences, roughly 21% of them seen only once. With each sample, at least 5 micrograms of total RNA were extracted. CDR3 length: 14 amino acids. V lost 4 bases to trimming and J lost 3 bases, with 11 bases between them. The germline CDR1 and CDR2 sequences are SGHRS and YFSETQ. For this clonotype: Its antigen is currently unknown.

The TCR comes from a man aged 65 to 79 in good health. What was sequenced was blood. The rearrangement links TRBV5-1 to TRBJ2-1; D is undetermined. CDR3: CASSGSTDYNEQFF. The CDR3 DNA reads TGCGCCAGCAGCGGGTCGACGGACTACAATGAGCAGTTCTTC.